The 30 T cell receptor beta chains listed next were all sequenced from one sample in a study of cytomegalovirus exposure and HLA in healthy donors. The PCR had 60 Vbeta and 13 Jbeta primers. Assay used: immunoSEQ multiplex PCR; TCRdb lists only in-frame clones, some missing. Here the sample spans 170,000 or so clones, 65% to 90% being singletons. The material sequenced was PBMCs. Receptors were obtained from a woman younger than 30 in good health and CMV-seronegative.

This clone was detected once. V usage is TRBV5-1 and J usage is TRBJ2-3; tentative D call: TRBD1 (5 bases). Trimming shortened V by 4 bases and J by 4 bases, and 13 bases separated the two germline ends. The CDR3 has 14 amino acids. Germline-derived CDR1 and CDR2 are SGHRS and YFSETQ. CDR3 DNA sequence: TGCGCCAGCAGCAGTAGGGGTTGGGCAGATACGCAGTATTTT. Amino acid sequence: CASSSRGWADTQYF.

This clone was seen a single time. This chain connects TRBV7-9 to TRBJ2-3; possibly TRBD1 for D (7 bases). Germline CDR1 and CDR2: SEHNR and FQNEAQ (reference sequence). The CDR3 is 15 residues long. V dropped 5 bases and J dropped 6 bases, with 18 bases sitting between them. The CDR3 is CASSPGGLAYDTQYF. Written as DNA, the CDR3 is TGTGCCAGCAGCCCAGGGGGACTCGCATACGATACGCAGTATTTT.

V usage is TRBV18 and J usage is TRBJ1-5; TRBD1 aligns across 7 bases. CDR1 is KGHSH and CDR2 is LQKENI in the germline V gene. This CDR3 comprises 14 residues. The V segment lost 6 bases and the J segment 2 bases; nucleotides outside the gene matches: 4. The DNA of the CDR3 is TGTGCCAGCTCGTTTACAGGGGGCAATCAGCCCCAGCATTTT. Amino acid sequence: CASSFTGGNQPQHF.

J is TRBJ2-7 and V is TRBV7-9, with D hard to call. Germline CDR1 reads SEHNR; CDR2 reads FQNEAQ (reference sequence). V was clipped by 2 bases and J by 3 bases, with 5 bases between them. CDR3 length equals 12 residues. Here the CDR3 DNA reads TGTGCCAGCAGCTTATCAGACTACGAGCAGTACTTC. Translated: CASSLSDYEQYF. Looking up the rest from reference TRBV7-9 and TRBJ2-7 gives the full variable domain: DTGVSQNPRHKITKRGQNVTFRCDPISEHNRLYWYRQTLGQGPEFLTYFQNEAQLEKSRLLSDRFSAERPKGSFSTLEIQRTEQGDSAMYLCASSLSDYEQYFGPGTRLTVT.

The CDR3 protein is CATRRQGTGNTIYF. The CDR3 bases are TGTGCCACCCGCCGACAGGGTACTGGAAACACCATATATTTT. This sequence joins TRBV15 and TRBJ1-3; 7 nucleotides line up with TRBD1. The germline V gene has CDR1 LNHNV and CDR2 YYDKDF (reference sequence). The CDR3 totals 14 residues. V trimming: 8 bases; J trimming: 2 bases; junction bases outside the gene matches: 6.

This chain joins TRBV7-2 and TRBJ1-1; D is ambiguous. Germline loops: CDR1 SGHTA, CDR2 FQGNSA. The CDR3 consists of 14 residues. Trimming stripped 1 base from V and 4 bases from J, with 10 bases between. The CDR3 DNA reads TGTGCCAGCAGCTTAGTAGAGGCGAGCACTGAAGCTTTCTTT. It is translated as CASSLVEASTEAFF.

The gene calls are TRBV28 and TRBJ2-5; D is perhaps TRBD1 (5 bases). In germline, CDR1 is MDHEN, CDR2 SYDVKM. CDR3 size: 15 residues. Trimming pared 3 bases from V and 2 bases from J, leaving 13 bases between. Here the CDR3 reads CASSLVQDLQETQYF. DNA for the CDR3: TGTGCCAGCAGTTTGGTACAGGACCTACAAGAGACCCAGTACTTC.

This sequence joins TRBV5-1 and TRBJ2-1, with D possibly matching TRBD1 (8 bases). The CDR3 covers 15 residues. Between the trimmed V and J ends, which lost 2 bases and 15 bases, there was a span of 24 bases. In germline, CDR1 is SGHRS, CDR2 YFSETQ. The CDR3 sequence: CASSFSGGRGRGTFF. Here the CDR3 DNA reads TGCGCCAGCAGCTTTTCAGGGGGCCGGGGGAGGGGGACGTTCTTC.

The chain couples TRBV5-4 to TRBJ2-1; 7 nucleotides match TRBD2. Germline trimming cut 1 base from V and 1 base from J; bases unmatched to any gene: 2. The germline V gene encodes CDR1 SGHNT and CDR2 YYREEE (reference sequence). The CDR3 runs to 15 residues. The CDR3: CASSLWGGSYNEQFF. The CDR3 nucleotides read TGTGCCAGCAGCTTGTGGGGGGGGTCCTACAATGAGCAGTTCTTC.

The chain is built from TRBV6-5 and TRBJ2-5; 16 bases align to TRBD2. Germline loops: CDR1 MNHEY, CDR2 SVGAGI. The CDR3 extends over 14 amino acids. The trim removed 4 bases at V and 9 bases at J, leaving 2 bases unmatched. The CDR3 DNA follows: TGTGCCAGCAGTTCGGGACTAGCGGGAGGGCCCCAGTACTTC. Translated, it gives CASSSGLAGGPQYF.

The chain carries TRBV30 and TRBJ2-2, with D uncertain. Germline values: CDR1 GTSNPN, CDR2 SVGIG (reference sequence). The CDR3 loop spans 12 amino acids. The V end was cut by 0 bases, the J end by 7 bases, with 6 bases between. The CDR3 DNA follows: TGTGCCTGGAGTGTACTGGTCGGGGAGCTGTTTTTT. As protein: CAWSVLVGELFF. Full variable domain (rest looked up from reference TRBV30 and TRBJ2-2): SQTIHQWPATLVQPVGSPLSLECTVEGTSNPNLYWYRQAAGRGLQLLFYSVGIGQISSEVPQNLSASRPQDRQFILSSKKLLLSDSGFYLCAWSVLVGELFFGEGSRLTVL.

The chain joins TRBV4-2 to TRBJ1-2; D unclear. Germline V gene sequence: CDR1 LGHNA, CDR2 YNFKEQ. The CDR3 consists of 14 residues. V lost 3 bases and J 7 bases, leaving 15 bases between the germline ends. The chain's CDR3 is CASSQVDTVSGYTF. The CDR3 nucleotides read TGTGCCAGCAGCCAGGTCGACACCGTGTCTGGCTACACCTTC.

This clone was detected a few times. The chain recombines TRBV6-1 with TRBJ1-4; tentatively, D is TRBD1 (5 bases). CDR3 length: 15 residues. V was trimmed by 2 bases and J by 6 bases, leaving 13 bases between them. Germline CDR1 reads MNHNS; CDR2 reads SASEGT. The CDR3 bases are TGTGCCAGCAGTGAACCCCGGGGGAGGTATGAAAAACTGTTTTTT. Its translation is CASSEPRGRYEKLFF.

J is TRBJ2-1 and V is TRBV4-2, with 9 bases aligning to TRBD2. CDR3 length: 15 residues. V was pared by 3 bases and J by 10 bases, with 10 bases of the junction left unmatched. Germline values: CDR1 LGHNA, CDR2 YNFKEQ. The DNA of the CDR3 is TGTGCCAGCAGCCAGATAGCGGGAGTAATGGGGGAGCAGTTCTTC. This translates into CASSQIAGVMGEQFF.

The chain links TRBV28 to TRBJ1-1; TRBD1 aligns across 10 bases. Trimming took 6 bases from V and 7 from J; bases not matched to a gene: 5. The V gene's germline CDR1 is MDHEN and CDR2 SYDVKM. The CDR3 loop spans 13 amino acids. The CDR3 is CASRVTGGGEAFF. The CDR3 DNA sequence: TGTGCCAGCAGAGTGACAGGGGGCGGTGAAGCTTTCTTT. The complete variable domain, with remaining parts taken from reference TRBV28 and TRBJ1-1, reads DVKVTQSSRYLVKRTGEKVFLECVQDMDHENMFWYRQDPGLGLRLIYFSYDVKMKEKGDIPEGYSVSREKKERFSLILESASTNQTSMYLCASRVTGGGEAFFGQGTRLTVV.

The CDR3 here is CASSQVDSQETQYF. CDR3 bases: TGCGCCAGCAGCCAAGTGGACAGCCAAGAGACCCAGTACTTC. V is TRBV4-1 and J is TRBJ2-5, with D possibly matching TRBD1 (6 bases). V was shortened by 1 base and J by 1 base, with 7 bases between the two germline ends. This CDR3 comprises 14 residues. Germline CDR1 MGHRA, CDR2 YSYEKL.

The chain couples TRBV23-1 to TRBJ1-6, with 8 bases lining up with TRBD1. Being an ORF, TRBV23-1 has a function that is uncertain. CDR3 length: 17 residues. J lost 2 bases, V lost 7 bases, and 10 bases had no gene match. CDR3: CASKIRTGNPYNSPLHF. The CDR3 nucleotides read TGCGCCAGCAAGATAAGGACAGGGAATCCCTATAATTCACCCCTCCACTTT.

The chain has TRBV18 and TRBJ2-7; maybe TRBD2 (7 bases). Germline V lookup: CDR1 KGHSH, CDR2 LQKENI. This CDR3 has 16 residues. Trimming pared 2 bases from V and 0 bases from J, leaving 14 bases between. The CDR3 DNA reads TGTGCCAGCTCACCAAGGGGGGGGCGGAGCTCCTACGAGCAGTACTTC. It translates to CASSPRGGRSSYEQYF.

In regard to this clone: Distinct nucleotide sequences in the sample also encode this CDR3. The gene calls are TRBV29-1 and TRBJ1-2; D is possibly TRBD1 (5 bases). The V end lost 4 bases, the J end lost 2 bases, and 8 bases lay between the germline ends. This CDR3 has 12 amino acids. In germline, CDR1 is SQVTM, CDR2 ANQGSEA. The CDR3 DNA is TGCAGCGTTGGGCAGGGAAACTATGGCTACACCTTC. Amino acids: CSVGQGNYGYTF.

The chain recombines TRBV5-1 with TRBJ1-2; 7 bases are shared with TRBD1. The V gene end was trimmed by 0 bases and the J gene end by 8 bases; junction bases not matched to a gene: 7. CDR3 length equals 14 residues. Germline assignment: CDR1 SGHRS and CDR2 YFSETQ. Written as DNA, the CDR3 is TGCGCCAGCAGCTTGGGGTCTGGGGGACAGGGCTACACCTTC. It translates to CASSLGSGGQGYTF.

The CDR3 region is CASSFRGQGGTDTQYF. The CDR3 coding sequence is TGTGCCAGCAGCTTCCGAGGACAGGGCGGCACAGATACGCAGTATTTT. The J gene is TRBJ2-3, the V gene TRBV11-2; 8 nucleotides align to TRBD1. The germline V gene has CDR1 SGHAT and CDR2 FQNNGV. Trimming at V came to 3 bases and at J to 1 base, leaving 6 bases not matched to a gene. The CDR3 runs 16 residues.

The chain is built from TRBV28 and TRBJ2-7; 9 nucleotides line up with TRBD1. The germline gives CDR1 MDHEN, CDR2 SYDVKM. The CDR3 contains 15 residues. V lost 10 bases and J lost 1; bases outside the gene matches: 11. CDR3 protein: CATWTGDHFSYEQYF. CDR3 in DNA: TGTGCCACCTGGACAGGGGACCACTTTTCCTACGAGCAGTACTTC.

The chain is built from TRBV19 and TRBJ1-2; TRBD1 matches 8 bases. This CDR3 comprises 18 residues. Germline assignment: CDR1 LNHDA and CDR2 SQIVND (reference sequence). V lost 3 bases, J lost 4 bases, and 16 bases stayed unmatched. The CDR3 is CASSITGQGGVDVYGYTF. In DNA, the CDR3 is TGTGCCAGTAGTATTACCGGACAGGGAGGGGTTGATGTCTATGGCTACACCTTC.

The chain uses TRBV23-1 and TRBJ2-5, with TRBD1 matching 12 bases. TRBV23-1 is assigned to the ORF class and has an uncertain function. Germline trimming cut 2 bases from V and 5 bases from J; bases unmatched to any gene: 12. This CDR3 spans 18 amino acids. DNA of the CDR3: TGCGCCAGCAGTCAAATTGGGGTACCGGGACAGGGGGCGGAGACCCAGTACTTC. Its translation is CASSQIGVPGQGAETQYF.

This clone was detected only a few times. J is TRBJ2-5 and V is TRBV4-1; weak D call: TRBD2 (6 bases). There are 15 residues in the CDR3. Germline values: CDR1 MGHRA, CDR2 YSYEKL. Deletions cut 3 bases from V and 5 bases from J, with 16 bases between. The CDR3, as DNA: TGCGCCAGCAGCCACGGAGGGCTCTCCAGGGAGACCCAGTACTTC. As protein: CASSHGGLSRETQYF.

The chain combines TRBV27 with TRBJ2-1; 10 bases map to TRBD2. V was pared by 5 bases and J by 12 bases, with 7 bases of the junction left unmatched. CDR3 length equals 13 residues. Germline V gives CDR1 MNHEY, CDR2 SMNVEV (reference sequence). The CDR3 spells CASSQTSGMMQFF. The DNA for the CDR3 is TGTGCCAGCAGTCAAACTAGCGGGATGATGCAGTTCTTC.

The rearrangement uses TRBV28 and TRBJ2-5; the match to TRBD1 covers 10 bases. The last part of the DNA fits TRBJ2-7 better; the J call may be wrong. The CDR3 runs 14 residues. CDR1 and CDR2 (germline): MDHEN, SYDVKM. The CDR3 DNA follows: TGTGCCAGCATCCCGGGACAGGGGACCTACGAGCAGTACTTC. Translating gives CASIPGQGTYEQYF.

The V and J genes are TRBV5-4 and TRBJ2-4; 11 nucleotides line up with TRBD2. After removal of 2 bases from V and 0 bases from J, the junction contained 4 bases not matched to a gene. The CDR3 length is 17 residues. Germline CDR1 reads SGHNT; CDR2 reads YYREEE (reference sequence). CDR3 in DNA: TGTGCCAGCAGCTTAATTAGCGGGAGGGGAGCCAAAAACATTCAGTACTTC. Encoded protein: CASSLISGRGAKNIQYF.

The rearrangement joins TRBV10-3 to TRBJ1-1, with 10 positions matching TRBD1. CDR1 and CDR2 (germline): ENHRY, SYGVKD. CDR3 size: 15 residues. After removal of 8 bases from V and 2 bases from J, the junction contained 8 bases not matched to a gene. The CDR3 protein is CAIRLTGGGNTEAFF. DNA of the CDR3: TGTGCCATCCGACTGACAGGGGGCGGAAACACTGAAGCTTTCTTT.

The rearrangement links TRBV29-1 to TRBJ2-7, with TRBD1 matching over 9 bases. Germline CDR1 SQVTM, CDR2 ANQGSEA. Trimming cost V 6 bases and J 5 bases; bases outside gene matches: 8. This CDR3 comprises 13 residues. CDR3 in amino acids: CSVPGQGINEQYF. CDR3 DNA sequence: TGCAGCGTGCCGGGACAGGGAATCAACGAGCAGTACTTC.